This entry lists 31 T cell receptor beta chains sequenced from one sample in a study of blood T cell repertoires in COVID-19. This table comes from immunoSEQ multiplex PCR, and its TCRdb copy is limited to in-frame clones, with some not included. The sample lists 130,000 to 150,000 clones, around 80% occurring once. Sequenced sample: peripheral blood. These receptors all stem from a man in his 70s who had recovered from COVID-19.

This clone turned up a few times. The chain has TRBV14 and TRBJ2-7, with D possibly matching TRBD2 (6 bases). Germline CDR1 SGHDN, CDR2 FVKESK. The CDR3 has 14 amino acids. Trimming cost V 2 bases and J 6 bases, with 14 bases left between them. This chain's CDR3 is CASSQTSWDSEQYF. CDR3 in DNA: TGTGCCAGCAGCCAAACCTCCTGGGACTCCGAGCAGTACTTC.

The genes are TRBV7-8 and TRBJ1-5, with unresolved D. Germline loops: CDR1 SGHVS, CDR2 FQNEAQ. V was shortened by 1 base and J by 5 bases, with 9 bases between the two germline ends. This CDR3 spans 14 amino acids. The chain's CDR3 is CASSLEAGYQPQHF. CDR3 DNA: TGTGCCAGCAGCTTAGAGGCGGGGTATCAGCCCCAGCATTTT.

The V and J genes are TRBV10-2 and TRBJ2-2; the D is unclear. Per germline, CDR1 WSHSY and CDR2 SAAADI. V lost 4 bases and J lost 6, with 12 bases in between. This CDR3 spans 14 amino acids. CDR3 coding DNA: TGCGCCAGCAGTGGTGTCACGAGGTCCGGGGAGCTGTTTTTT. Translation: CASSGVTRSGELFF.

This chain uses TRBV15 with TRBJ1-5, with 7 bases aligning to TRBD1. Germline CDR1 reads LNHNV; CDR2 reads YYDKDF (reference sequence). The CDR3 is made up of 14 amino acids. The V and J ends lost 4 bases and 5 bases, in that order; junction bases with no gene match: 5. Here the CDR3 reads CATSIRQGDQPQHF. CDR3 bases: TGTGCCACCAGCATCCGACAGGGCGATCAGCCCCAGCATTTT.

The chain uses TRBV6-5 and TRBJ2-3; TRBD1 agrees at 7 bases. CDR3 length equals 14 residues. J lost 4 bases, V lost 6 bases, and 7 bases had no gene match. The germline CDR1 and CDR2 sequences are MNHEY and SVGAGI. The CDR3 sequence is CASSRQGPSDTQYF. CDR3 coding DNA: TGTGCCAGCAGCCGACAGGGCCCCTCAGATACGCAGTATTTT.

The rearrangement links TRBV9 to TRBJ2-5, with D perhaps matching TRBD2 (6 bases). CDR3 length equals 12 residues. The germline V and J ends were trimmed by 4 bases and 5 bases, with 9 bases remaining between them. Looked up from germline, CDR1 is SGDLS and CDR2 is YYNGEE. CDR3 DNA: TGTGCCAGCAGCACGGGAGAGGAGACCCAGTACTTC. It codes for CASSTGEETQYF. The variable domain in full, with the rest retrieved from reference TRBV9 and TRBJ2-5, is DSGVTQTPKHLITATGQRVTLRCSPRSGDLSVYWYQQSLDQGLQFLIQYYNGEERAKGNILERFSAQQFPDLHSELNLSSLELGDSALYFCASSTGEETQYFGPGTRLLVL.

The genes are TRBV19 and TRBJ1-5, with D perhaps matching TRBD1 (5 bases). Germline V gene sequence: CDR1 LNHDA, CDR2 SQIVND (reference sequence). Trimming removed 4 bases from V and 11 bases from J, with 21 bases in between. The CDR3 is made up of 15 amino acids. The CDR3 region has the DNA TGTGCCAGTAGTAGCCGGACACCCCGGGGAGGGTCCCAGCATTTT. It translates to CASSSRTPRGGSQHF.

The chain recombines TRBV4-3 with TRBJ1-3; 8 positions match TRBD1. The V and J ends lost 0 bases and 4 bases, in that order; junction bases with no gene match: 2. Germline V CDR1 and CDR2: LGHNA, YSLEER. This CDR3 has 15 amino acids. CDR3 sequence reads: CASSQDRGPGNTIYF. The CDR3, as DNA: TGCGCCAGCAGCCAAGACAGGGGGCCCGGAAACACCATATATTTT.

The chain employs TRBV5-4 and TRBJ2-7; perhaps TRBD1 as D (6 bases). V gave up 0 bases and J gave up 3 bases, with 13 bases separating them. The CDR3 totals 15 residues. Germline V gene data show CDR1 as SGHNT and CDR2 as YYREEE (reference sequence). CDR3 region: CASSLDQGLFYEQYF. The CDR3, as DNA: TGTGCCAGCAGCTTGGATCAGGGGCTGTTCTACGAGCAGTACTTC.

The chain employs TRBV6-4 and TRBJ2-1; TRBD2 agrees at 10 bases. The CDR3 contains 15 residues. Germline CDR1 reads MRHNA; CDR2 reads SNTAGT. J gave up 0 bases and V 7 bases, and 3 bases lay outside the gene matches. The CDR3 DNA follows: TGTGCCAGCATCGCTAGCGGGAGCTCCTACAATGAGCAGTTCTTC. Residues: CASIASGSSYNEQFF.

The chain couples TRBV3-1 (or the pseudogene TRBV3-2) to TRBJ2-3; TRBD1 agrees at 7 bases. Germline V gene lookup returns CDR1 LGHDT and CDR2 YNNKEL (reference sequence). The CDR3 length is 16 residues. V lost 4 bases, J lost 6 bases, and 13 bases stayed unmatched. The CDR3 here is CASSPTSAGGRDTQYF. The CDR3, as DNA: TGTGCCAGCAGCCCTACGAGCGCAGGGGGTAGGGATACGCAGTATTTT.

This clone was observed a handful of times. This chain connects TRBV6-5 to TRBJ1-1; D not certain. There are 14 residues in the CDR3. V dropped 6 bases and J dropped 1 base, with 12 bases sitting between them. Germline CDR1 is MNHEY and CDR2 is SVGAGI. The DNA for the CDR3 is TGTGCCAGCAGCGGGTTTTCTACGAACACTGAAGCTTTCTTT. The encoded protein is CASSGFSTNTEAFF.

The V call is TRBV4-2, the J call TRBJ2-2; a possible D gene is TRBD2 (5 bases). Germline V lookup: CDR1 LGHNA, CDR2 YNFKEQ. V was clipped by 0 bases and J by 6 bases, with 14 bases between them. CDR3 length: 16 residues. DNA for the CDR3: TGTGCCAGCAGCCAAGATTTAGGAGGTCTGGCCGGGGAGCTGTTTTTT. Residues: CASSQDLGGLAGELFF.

This clone was seen a few times. The J gene is TRBJ2-1, the V gene TRBV18, with D possibly being TRBD2 (5 bases). The germline gives CDR1 KGHSH, CDR2 LQKENI. Deletions cut 6 bases from V and 3 bases from J, with 15 bases between. The CDR3 sequence is 15 residues long. CDR3 residues: CASSPVASLYNEQFF. CDR3 sequence (DNA): TGTGCCAGCTCCCCGGTTGCTAGCCTCTACAATGAGCAGTTCTTC.

A few counts support this clone. This sequence joins TRBV18 and TRBJ1-1; unclear D gene. CDR1 and CDR2 (germline): KGHSH, LQKENI. The CDR3 is 15 amino acids. Trimming took off 1 base at V and 8 bases at J, with 17 bases between the two ends. Here the CDR3 reads CASSPLNTPGREAFF. The CDR3 DNA reads TGTGCCAGCTCACCACTGAATACTCCCGGGAGGGAAGCTTTCTTT.

This clone was detected ten times or more. The chain is built from TRBV10-1 and TRBJ2-3; 9 nucleotides match TRBD1. CDR1 WNHNN and CDR2 SYGVQD come from the germline V gene (reference sequence). Trimming removed 6 bases from V and 2 bases from J; junction bases left unmatched: 3. The CDR3 runs 14 residues. The CDR3 spells CASSRDRDTDTQYF. Here the CDR3 DNA reads TGCGCCAGCAGCCGGGACAGGGACACAGATACGCAGTATTTT.

V usage is TRBV6-6 and J usage is TRBJ2-2; the match to TRBD2 covers 8 bases. Germline loops: CDR1 MNHNY, CDR2 SVGAGI (reference sequence). Losses at the gene ends were 6 bases for V and 0 bases for J; bases not matched to a gene: 6. The CDR3 spans 16 residues. The CDR3 nucleotides are TGTGCCAGCAGCCGGGGGGGCACGACGAACACCGGGGAGCTGTTTTTT. Protein sequence: CASSRGGTTNTGELFF.

The CDR3 DNA reads as TGTGCCACCATCCCCGTTAGCGGGAGTGAGACCCAGTACTTC. The encoded protein is CATIPVSGSETQYF. The genes are TRBV15 and TRBJ2-5; 9 bases match TRBD2. The CDR3 covers 14 residues. Trimming at V came to 7 bases and at J to 5 bases, leaving 8 bases not matched to a gene. Germline loops: CDR1 LNHNV, CDR2 YYDKDF (reference sequence).

Turning to this clone: Other nucleotide sequences in the sample specify the same CDR3. The gene calls are TRBV27 and TRBJ2-1; TRBD2 matches 12 bases. CDR1 and CDR2 from the germline V gene are MNHEY and SMNVEV (reference sequence). Trimming at V came to 4 bases and at J to 3 bases, leaving 1 base not matched to a gene. This CDR3 spans 15 amino acids. CDR3 in amino acids: CASSSGLAGYNEQFF. The CDR3 coding sequence is TGTGCCAGCAGTTCGGGACTAGCGGGCTACAATGAGCAGTTCTTC.

The V call is TRBV7-9, the J call TRBJ2-5; 7 nucleotides align to TRBD2. The CDR3 runs 16 residues. Trimming took 2 bases from V and 4 from J; bases not matched to a gene: 10. Germline assignment: CDR1 SEHNR and CDR2 FQNEAQ (reference sequence). CDR3 in amino acids: CASSLLGPGTTETQYF. DNA of the CDR3: TGTGCCAGCAGCTTATTAGGGCCCGGGACTACAGAGACCCAGTACTTC.

This CDR3 is CASSPPSGRFNEQFF. DNA for the CDR3: TGTGCCAGCAGCCCACCTAGCGGGAGGTTCAATGAGCAGTTCTTC. The gene calls are TRBV11-2 and TRBJ2-1; 11 bases fit TRBD2. The CDR3 length is 15 residues. After removal of 5 bases from V and 6 bases from J, the junction contained 6 bases not matched to a gene. In germline, CDR1 is SGHAT, CDR2 FQNNGV.

Worth noting for this clone: This may come from a read error, since a much larger clone is one base off. The V and J genes are TRBV11-3 and TRBJ2-7; 7 bases align to TRBD1. The length of the CDR3 is 13 residues. V gave up 5 bases and J gave up 0 bases; unmatched junction bases: 1. Germline CDR1 reads SGHNT; CDR2 reads YENEEA. CDR3 bases: TGTGCCAGCAGCCGGGACAGCTCCTACGAGCAGTACTTC. This gives the protein CASSRDSSYEQYF.

The chain joins TRBV11-2 to TRBJ2-1; TRBD2 matches at 10 bases. This CDR3 contains 17 residues. Germline CDR1 and CDR2: SGHAT and FQNNGV. The trim removed 5 bases at V and 4 bases at J, leaving 11 bases unmatched. The CDR3 sequence: CASSPRPWTSGYNEQFF. CDR3 coding DNA: TGTGCCAGCAGCCCTCGCCCGTGGACTAGCGGTTACAATGAGCAGTTCTTC.

This clone was detected once. The V call is TRBV3-1 (or the pseudogene TRBV3-2), the J call TRBJ1-1; possibly TRBD1 for D (6 bases). Germline V gene lookup returns CDR1 LGHDT and CDR2 YNNKEL (reference sequence). V lost 5 bases and J lost 4, with 14 bases in between. The CDR3 contains 14 residues. The CDR3 DNA follows: TGTGCCAGCAGCAGGGGGGGAGGGAGCACTGAAGCTTTCTTT. This gives the protein CASSRGGGSTEAFF.

J is TRBJ2-5 and V is TRBV3-1 (or the pseudogene TRBV3-2); TRBD2 matches 16 bases. The CDR3 spans 19 residues. J was trimmed by 0 bases and V by 1 base; bases with no gene match: 5. Germline V gene lookup returns CDR1 LGHDT and CDR2 YNNKEL (reference sequence). CDR3 in DNA: TGTGCCAGCAGCCAAGTAGGGACTAGCGGGAGGGCTTACCAAGAGACCCAGTACTTC. Residues: CASSQVGTSGRAYQETQYF.

V is TRBV18 and J is TRBJ2-1; TRBD2 aligns across 8 bases. V was pared by 0 bases and J by 4 bases, with 2 bases of the junction left unmatched. The germline V gene has CDR1 KGHSH and CDR2 LQKENI. The CDR3 consists of 15 residues. The CDR3 protein is CASSPPSGSYNEQFF. The CDR3 DNA follows: TGTGCCAGCTCACCACCGAGCGGGAGTTACAATGAGCAGTTCTTC.

The J gene is TRBJ1-5, the V gene TRBV6-5; 9 positions agree with TRBD1. This CDR3 has 14 amino acids. V gave up 5 bases and J gave up 7 bases; unmatched junction bases: 6. The V gene's germline CDR1 is MNHEY and CDR2 SVGAGI. The CDR3 reads CASSPQGAGQPQHF. The CDR3 DNA is TGTGCCAGCAGTCCACAGGGGGCCGGCCAGCCCCAGCATTTT.

The V call is TRBV27, the J call TRBJ2-5; weak D call: TRBD2 (6 bases). There are 13 residues in the CDR3. Germline CDR1 is MNHEY and CDR2 is SMNVEV (reference sequence). Trimming stripped 8 bases from V and 5 bases from J, with 15 bases between. CDR3 nucleotides: TGTGCCAGCGCGTCCACCCGGGGGGAGACCCAGTACTTC. It is translated as CASASTRGETQYF.

This clone turned up a few times. A much bigger clone sits one base away, suggesting this may be a read error. The V gene is TRBV7-3, the J gene TRBJ2-7; D may be TRBD2 (5 bases). Germline V gene lookup returns CDR1 SGHTA and CDR2 FQGTGA. With 3 bases removed from V and 3 bases from J, the gap between germline ends came to 9 bases. This CDR3 contains 13 residues. DNA for the CDR3: TGTGCCAGCAGCTTGGGCAGCGGCTACGAGCAGTACTTC. Residues: CASSLGSGYEQYF.

The chain uses TRBV5-1 and TRBJ2-2; perhaps TRBD2 as D (6 bases). CDR1 SGHRS and CDR2 YFSETQ come from the germline V gene. CDR3 length: 16 residues. V lost 2 bases, J lost 2 bases, and 13 bases lay in between. CDR3 DNA sequence: TGCGCCAGCAGCTTTGGGGGAGGACTAAACACCGGGGAGCTGTTTTTT. Protein: CASSFGGGLNTGELFF.

This chain links TRBV5-1 with TRBJ2-2, with D tentatively TRBD2 (6 bases). The germline gives CDR1 SGHRS, CDR2 YFSETQ. V was trimmed by 3 bases and J by 1 base, leaving 10 bases between them. This CDR3 has 15 amino acids. CDR3 bases: TGCGCCAGCAGCTCCAATAGCGGGAACACCGGGGAGCTGTTTTTT. Its translation is CASSSNSGNTGELFF.